This T cell receptor beta chain was found in a study of OX40 agonist ivuxolimab in advanced cancers. Turning to the study itself: A male proportion of over 70% was recorded, with mean age about 62 years and range roughly 23 to 79. A partial response was reached by three patients: one with hepatocellular carcinoma and two with cutaneous melanoma.

General observations from the study: Expansion of clones was among the lowest in partial responders at 0.1-3.0 mg/kg.

Measured with immunoSEQ multiplex PCR; TCRdb has only the in-frame clones, and not every one. The data contain tens of thousands of clones, around 83% of them singletons. Regarding this clone: Antigen unknown. In the same sample, other DNA sequences code for this CDR3.

This CDR3 contains 13 residues. The germline V gene encodes CDR1 MNHEY and CDR2 SVGAGI. V was pared by 2 bases and J by 5 bases, with 7 bases between. The sequence was obtained from an adult with an advanced solid tumor such as melanoma, head and neck, liver or kidney cancer. V usage is TRBV6-5 and J usage is TRBJ1-5; D gene uncertain. This specimen was CD4+ or CD8+ T cells sorted from blood, taken in a trial of the OX40 agonist ivuxolimab. DNA of the CDR3: TGTGCCAGCAGTTACAGCCCCCATCAGCCCCAGCATTTT. It translates to CASSYSPHQPQHF.